Listed here are 11 T cell receptor beta chains from one sample, sequenced in a study of OX40 agonist ivuxolimab in advanced cancers. Sequenced by immunoSEQ multiplex PCR; TCRdb stores in-frame clones only, minus some. The sample shows 10,000 to 15,000 clones, roughly 80% of them seen only once. The sequencing here drew on CD4+ or CD8+ T cells sorted from blood, taken in a trial of the OX40 agonist ivuxolimab. The receptors were gathered from an adult with an advanced solid tumor such as melanoma, head and neck, liver or kidney cancer.

The chain carries TRBV2 and TRBJ2-2, with 7 bases fitting TRBD2. Germline lookup yields CDR1 SNHLY and CDR2 FYNNEI. This CDR3 contains 12 residues. V gave up 7 bases and J gave up 7 bases; unmatched junction bases: 3. This chain's CDR3 is CASIGEGGELFF. In nucleotides, the CDR3 is TGTGCCAGCATCGGGGAGGGCGGGGAGCTGTTTTTT.

This sequence joins TRBV10-3 and TRBJ1-3; no clear D. The germline V and J ends were trimmed by 0 bases and 4 bases, with 10 bases remaining between them. The CDR3 has 15 residues. Per germline, CDR1 ENHRY and CDR2 SYGVKD. The CDR3 sequence is CAISESQVLGNTIYF. CDR3 DNA: TGTGCCATCAGTGAGTCTCAGGTGCTAGGAAACACCATATATTTT.

V gene TRBV6-5 combines with J gene TRBJ2-1, with TRBD2 matching over 13 bases. Trimming at V came to 6 bases and at J to 7 bases, leaving 6 bases not matched to a gene. The CDR3 spans 15 residues. The germline V gene has CDR1 MNHEY and CDR2 SVGAGI. The CDR3 loop is CASRWTSGRGNEQFF. The CDR3 DNA sequence: TGTGCCAGCAGGTGGACTAGCGGGAGAGGGAATGAGCAGTTCTTC.

This clone was recorded once. This chain uses TRBV7-3 with TRBJ2-1; D unresolved. V was clipped by 5 bases and J by 0 bases, with 20 bases between them. CDR3 size: 18 residues. Germline CDR1 is SGHTA and CDR2 is FQGTGA. The CDR3 sequence: CASSPRPGLGLSYNEQFF. For the CDR3, the DNA is TGTGCCAGCAGCCCAAGGCCCGGCCTGGGCCTCTCCTACAATGAGCAGTTCTTC.

The chain has TRBV9 and TRBJ2-7; TRBD1 aligns across 7 bases. Germline CDR1 and CDR2: SGDLS and YYNGEE. Trimming took 2 bases from V and 0 from J; bases not matched to a gene: 2. This CDR3 comprises 14 residues. CDR3 nucleotide sequence: TGTGCCAGCAGCGTCGGGACAGCCTCCTACGAGCAGTACTTC. This gives the protein CASSVGTASYEQYF.

The rearrangement joins TRBV7-9 to TRBJ1-1; 9 nucleotides line up with TRBD1. Unmatched junction bases numbered 4, after V lost 3 bases and J lost 5 bases. CDR3 length equals 14 residues. Germline lookup yields CDR1 SEHNR and CDR2 FQNEAQ (reference sequence). The CDR3 is CASSLGTGRTEAFF. The CDR3 DNA reads TGTGCCAGCAGCTTGGGGACAGGGCGGACTGAAGCTTTCTTT. Filled out from reference TRBV7-9 and TRBJ1-1, the complete variable domain reads DTGVSQNPRHKITKRGQNVTFRCDPISEHNRLYWYRQTLGQGPEFLTYFQNEAQLEKSRLLSDRFSAERPKGSFSTLEIQRTEQGDSAMYLCASSLGTGRTEAFFGQGTRLTVV.

The rearrangement uses TRBV2 and TRBJ2-2; no definite D call. V was trimmed by 4 bases and J by 7 bases, leaving 13 bases between them. CDR3 size: 14 residues. Looked up from germline, CDR1 is SNHLY and CDR2 is FYNNEI. CDR3 in amino acids: CASSGDLRGGELFF. CDR3 DNA sequence: TGTGCCAGCAGTGGAGACTTACGCGGCGGGGAGCTGTTTTTT.

The chain uses TRBV14 and TRBJ2-7, with 10 bases aligning to TRBD2. V dropped 6 bases and J dropped 1; count of bases not matched to a gene: 6. From germline, CDR1 is SGHDN and CDR2 FVKESK. The CDR3 covers 15 residues. CDR3 nucleotides: TGTGCCAGCAGATGGGGACTAGCGAGTTCCTACGAGCAGTACTTC. Encoded protein: CASRWGLASSYEQYF.

The chain employs TRBV7-9 and TRBJ2-3, with TRBD1 as a possible D gene (6 bases). The CDR3 is 15 residues long. V was trimmed by 3 bases and J by 2 bases, leaving 12 bases between them. Germline values: CDR1 SEHNR, CDR2 FQNEAQ (reference sequence). CDR3 DNA: TGTGCCAGCAGCTTTTCGGGACACAACACAGATACGCAGTATTTT. This translates into CASSFSGHNTDTQYF.

The gene calls are TRBV27 and TRBJ2-7, with a weak D call TRBD2 (6 bases). Trimming cost V 5 bases and J 2 bases, with 19 bases left between them. The CDR3 runs to 16 residues. In germline, CDR1 is MNHEY, CDR2 SMNVEV (reference sequence). The CDR3 region is CASSLSPGTGAYEQYF. CDR3 in DNA: TGTGCCAGCAGTCTTTCTCCCGGGACTGGGGCCTACGAGCAGTACTTC.

The chain joins TRBV7-8 to TRBJ2-6; maybe TRBD2 (5 bases). CDR3 length: 15 amino acids. Trimming left V 1 base short and J 2 bases short, with 6 bases between. Germline CDR1 is SGHVS and CDR2 is FQNEAQ. The CDR3 protein is CASSLGGTGANVLTF. CDR3 coding DNA: TGTGCCAGCAGCTTAGGAGGGACTGGGGCCAACGTCCTGACTTTC.